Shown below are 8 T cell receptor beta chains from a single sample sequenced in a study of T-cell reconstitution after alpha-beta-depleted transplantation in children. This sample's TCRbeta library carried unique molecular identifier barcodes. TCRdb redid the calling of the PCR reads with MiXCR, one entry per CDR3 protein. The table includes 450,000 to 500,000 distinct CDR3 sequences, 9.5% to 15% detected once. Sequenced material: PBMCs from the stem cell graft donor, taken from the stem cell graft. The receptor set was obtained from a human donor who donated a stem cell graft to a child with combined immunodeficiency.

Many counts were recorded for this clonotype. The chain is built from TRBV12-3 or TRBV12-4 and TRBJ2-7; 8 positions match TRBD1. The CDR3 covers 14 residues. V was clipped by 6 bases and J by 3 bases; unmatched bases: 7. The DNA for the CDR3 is TGTGCCAGCAGCTATACAGGGGGTATCTACGAGCAGTACTTC. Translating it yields CASSYTGGIYEQYF.

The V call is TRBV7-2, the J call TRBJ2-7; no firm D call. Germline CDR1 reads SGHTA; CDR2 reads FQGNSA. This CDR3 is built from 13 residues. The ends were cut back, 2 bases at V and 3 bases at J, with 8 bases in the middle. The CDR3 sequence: CASSLSTHYEQYF. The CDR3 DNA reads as TGTGCCAGCAGCTTATCAACCCACTACGAGCAGTACTTC.

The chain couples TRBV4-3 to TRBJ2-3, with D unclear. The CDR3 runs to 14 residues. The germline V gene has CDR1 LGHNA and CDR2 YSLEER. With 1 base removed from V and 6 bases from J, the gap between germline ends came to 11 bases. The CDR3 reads CASSQGASRDTQYF. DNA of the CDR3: TGCGCCAGCAGCCAAGGTGCCTCGCGGGATACGCAGTATTTT.

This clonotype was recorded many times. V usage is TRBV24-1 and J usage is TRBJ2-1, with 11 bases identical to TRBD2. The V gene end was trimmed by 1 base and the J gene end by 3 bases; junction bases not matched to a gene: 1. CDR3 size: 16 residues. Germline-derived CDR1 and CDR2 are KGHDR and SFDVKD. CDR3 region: CATSDFTSGGYNEQFF. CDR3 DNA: TGTGCCACCAGTGATTTTACTAGCGGGGGCTACAATGAGCAGTTCTTC.

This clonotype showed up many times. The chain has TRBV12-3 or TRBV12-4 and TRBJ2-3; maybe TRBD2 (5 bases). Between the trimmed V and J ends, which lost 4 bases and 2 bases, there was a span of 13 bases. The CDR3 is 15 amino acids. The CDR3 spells CASSYDYRYTDTQYF. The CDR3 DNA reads TGTGCCAGCAGTTATGACTATCGATACACAGATACGCAGTATTTT.

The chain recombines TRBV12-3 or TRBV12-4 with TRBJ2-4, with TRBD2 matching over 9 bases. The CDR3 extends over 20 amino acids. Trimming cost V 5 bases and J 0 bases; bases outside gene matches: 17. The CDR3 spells CASSDSPGLAPTIAKNIQYF. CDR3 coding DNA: TGTGCCAGCAGTGATTCCCCGGGACTAGCCCCAACTATAGCCAAAAACATTCAGTACTTC.

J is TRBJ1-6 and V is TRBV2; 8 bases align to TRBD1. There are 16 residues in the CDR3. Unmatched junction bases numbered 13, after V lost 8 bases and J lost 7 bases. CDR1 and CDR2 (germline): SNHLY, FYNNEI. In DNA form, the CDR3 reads TGTGCCAGCGTTGCTACTACAGGGGGTGGAAATTCACCCCTCCACTTT. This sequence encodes CASVATTGGGNSPLHF.

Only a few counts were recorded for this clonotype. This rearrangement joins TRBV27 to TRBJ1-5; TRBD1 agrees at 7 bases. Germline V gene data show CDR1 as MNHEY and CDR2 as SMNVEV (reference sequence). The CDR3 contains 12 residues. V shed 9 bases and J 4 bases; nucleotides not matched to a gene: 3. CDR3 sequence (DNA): TGTGCCAGTTCGGACAGGAATCAGCCCCAGCATTTT. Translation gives CASSDRNQPQHF.